This T cell receptor beta chain was captured in a study of blood T cell repertoires in COVID-19. On the study more broadly: Some COVID-19 samples were acute and others convalescent; all came from the United States, Italy and Spain.

In the original processing: Amplified reference gene primers provided the basis for estimating nucleated cell counts. Some clones are missing from TCRdb's copy, which holds only in-frame ones; the method was immunoSEQ multiplex PCR. Clone size and V and J calls were adopted from that table, with D and trimming inferred from the DNA. This sample has roughly 90,000 clones, with about 80% found just once. The CDR3 contains 14 residues. Germline CDR1 reads LNHDA; CDR2 reads SQIVND (reference sequence). J gave up 5 bases and V 5 bases, and 5 bases lay outside the gene matches. Sequencing input: peripheral blood. This clonotype was sampled from a human donor in a cohort sampled during active COVID-19. The chain uses TRBV19 and TRBJ2-2, with 7 nucleotides matching TRBD1. CDR3 nucleotide sequence: TGTGCCAGTAGTCGGGGACAGTGGACCGGGGAGCTGTTTTTT. It translates to CASSRGQWTGELFF.